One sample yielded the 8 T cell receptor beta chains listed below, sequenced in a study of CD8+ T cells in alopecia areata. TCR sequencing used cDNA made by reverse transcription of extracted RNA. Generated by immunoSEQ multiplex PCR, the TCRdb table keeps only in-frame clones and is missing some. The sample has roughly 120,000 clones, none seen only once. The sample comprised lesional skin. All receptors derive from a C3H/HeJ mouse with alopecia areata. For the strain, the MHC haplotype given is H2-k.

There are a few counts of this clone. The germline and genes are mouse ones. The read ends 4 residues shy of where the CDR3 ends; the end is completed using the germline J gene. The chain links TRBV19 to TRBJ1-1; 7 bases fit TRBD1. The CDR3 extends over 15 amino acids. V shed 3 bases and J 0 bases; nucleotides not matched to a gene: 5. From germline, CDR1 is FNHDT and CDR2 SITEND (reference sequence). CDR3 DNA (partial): TGTGCCAGCAGTACAACAGGGGTTGCAAACACA. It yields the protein CASSTTGVANT. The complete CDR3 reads CASSTTGVANTEVFF.

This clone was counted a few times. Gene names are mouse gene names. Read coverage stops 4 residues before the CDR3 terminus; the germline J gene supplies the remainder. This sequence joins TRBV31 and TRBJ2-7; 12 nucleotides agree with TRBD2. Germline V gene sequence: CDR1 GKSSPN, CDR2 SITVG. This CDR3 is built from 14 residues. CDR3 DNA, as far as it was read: TGTGCCTGGAGTCCGGACTGGGGGGGTTAT. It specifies CAWSPDWGGY. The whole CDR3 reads CAWSPDWGGYEQYF.

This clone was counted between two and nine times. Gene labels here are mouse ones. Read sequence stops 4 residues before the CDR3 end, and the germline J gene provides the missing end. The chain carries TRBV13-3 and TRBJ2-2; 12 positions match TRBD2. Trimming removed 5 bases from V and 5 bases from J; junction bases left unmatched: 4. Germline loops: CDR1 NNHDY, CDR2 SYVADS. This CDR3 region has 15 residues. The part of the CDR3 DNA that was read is TGTGCCAGCAGGTCCGGGACTGGGGGGACCGGG. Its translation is CASRSGTGGTG. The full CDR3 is CASRSGTGGTGQLYF.

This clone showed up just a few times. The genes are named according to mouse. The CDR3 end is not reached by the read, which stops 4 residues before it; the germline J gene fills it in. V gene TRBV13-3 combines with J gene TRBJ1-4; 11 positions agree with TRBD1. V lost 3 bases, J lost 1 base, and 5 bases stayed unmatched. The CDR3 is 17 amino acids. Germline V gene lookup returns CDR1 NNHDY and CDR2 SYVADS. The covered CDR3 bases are TGTGCCAGCAGTGGGGACGGGACAGGGGGTTCCAACGAA. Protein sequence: CASSGDGTGGSNE. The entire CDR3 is CASSGDGTGGSNERLFF.

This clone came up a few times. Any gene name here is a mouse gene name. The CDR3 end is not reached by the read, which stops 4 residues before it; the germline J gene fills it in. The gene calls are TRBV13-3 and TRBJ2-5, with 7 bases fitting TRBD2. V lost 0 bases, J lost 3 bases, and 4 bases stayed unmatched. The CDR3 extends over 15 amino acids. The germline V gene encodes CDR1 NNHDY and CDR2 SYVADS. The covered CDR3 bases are TGTGCCAGCAGTGATGGGGGGGGTGGGCAAGAC. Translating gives CASSDGGGGQD. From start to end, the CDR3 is CASSDGGGGQDTQYF.

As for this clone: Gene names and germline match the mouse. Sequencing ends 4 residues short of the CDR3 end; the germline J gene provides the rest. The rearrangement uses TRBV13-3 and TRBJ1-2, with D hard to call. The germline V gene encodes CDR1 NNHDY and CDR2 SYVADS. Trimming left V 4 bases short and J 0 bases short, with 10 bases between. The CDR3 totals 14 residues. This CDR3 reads CASSPSQANSDYTF. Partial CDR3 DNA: TGTGCCAGCAGTCCCTCCCAGGCAAACTCC.

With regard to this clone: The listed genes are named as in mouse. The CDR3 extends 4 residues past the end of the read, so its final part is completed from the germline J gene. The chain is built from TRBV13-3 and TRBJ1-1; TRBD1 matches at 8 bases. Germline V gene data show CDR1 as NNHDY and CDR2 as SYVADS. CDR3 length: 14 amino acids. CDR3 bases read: TGTGCCAGCAGTGATGGCCAGGGGGCGAGA. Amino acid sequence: CASSDGQGAR. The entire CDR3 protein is CASSDGQGAREVFF.

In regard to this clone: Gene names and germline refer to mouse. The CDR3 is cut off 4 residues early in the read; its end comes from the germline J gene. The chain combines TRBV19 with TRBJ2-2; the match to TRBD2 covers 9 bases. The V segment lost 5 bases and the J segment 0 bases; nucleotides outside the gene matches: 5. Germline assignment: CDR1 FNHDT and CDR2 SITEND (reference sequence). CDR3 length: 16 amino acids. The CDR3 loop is CASSLRDWANTGQLYF. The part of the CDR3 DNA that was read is TGTGCCAGCAGCCTCCGGGACTGGGCAAACACCGGG.